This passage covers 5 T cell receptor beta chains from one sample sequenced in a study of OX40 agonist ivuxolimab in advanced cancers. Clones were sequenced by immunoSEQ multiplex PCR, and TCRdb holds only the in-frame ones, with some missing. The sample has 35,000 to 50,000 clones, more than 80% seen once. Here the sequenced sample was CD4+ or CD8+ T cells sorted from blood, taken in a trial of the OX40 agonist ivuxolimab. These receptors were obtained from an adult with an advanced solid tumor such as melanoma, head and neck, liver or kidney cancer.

For the CDR3, the DNA is TGTGCCATCAGTGCTGAGGCGGGACAGGGAAGTCAGCCCCAGCATTTT. Encoded protein: CAISAEAGQGSQPQHF. V gene TRBV10-3 combines with J gene TRBJ1-5; 9 nucleotides line up with TRBD1. Germline-derived CDR1 and CDR2 are ENHRY and SYGVKD. J gave up 6 bases and V 4 bases, and 10 bases lay outside the gene matches. The CDR3 length is 16 residues.

The CDR3 sequence: CASSATANEQFF. In DNA, the CDR3 is TGTGCCAGCAGTGCGACAGCAAATGAGCAGTTCTTC. This chain joins TRBV2 and TRBJ2-1; a possible D gene is TRBD1 (5 bases). This CDR3 is built from 12 residues. V was shortened by 4 bases and J by 7 bases, with 8 bases between the two germline ends. CDR1 is SNHLY and CDR2 is FYNNEI in the germline V gene. The entire variable domain, with the rest obtained from reference TRBV2 and TRBJ2-1, is as follows: EPEVTQTPSHQVTQMGQEVILRCVPISNHLYFYWYRQILGQKVEFLVSFYNNEISEKSEIFDDQFSVERPDGSNFTLKIRSTKLEDSAMYFCASSATANEQFFGPGTRLTVL.

DNA for the CDR3: TGTGCCTGGAGCGGGACAGGCAATCAGCCCCAGCATTTT. Protein product: CAWSGTGNQPQHF. V usage is TRBV30 and J usage is TRBJ1-5; 7 nucleotides match TRBD1. V dropped 3 bases and J dropped 2; count of bases not matched to a gene: 1. CDR3 size: 13 residues. From germline, CDR1 is GTSNPN and CDR2 SVGIG (reference sequence).

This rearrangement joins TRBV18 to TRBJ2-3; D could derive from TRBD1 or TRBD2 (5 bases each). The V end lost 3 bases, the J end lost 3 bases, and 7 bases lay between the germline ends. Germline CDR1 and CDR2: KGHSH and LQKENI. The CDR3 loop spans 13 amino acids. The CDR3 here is CASSPGRTDTQYF. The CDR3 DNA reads TGTGCCAGCTCACCGGGACGAACAGATACGCAGTATTTT.

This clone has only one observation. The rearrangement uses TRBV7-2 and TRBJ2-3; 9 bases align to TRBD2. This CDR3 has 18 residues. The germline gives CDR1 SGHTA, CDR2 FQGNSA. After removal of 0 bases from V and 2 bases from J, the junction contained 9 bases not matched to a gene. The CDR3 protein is CASSLAFRLAGTTDTQYF. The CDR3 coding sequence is TGTGCCAGCAGCTTAGCGTTCCGGCTAGCGGGGACCACAGATACGCAGTATTTT.